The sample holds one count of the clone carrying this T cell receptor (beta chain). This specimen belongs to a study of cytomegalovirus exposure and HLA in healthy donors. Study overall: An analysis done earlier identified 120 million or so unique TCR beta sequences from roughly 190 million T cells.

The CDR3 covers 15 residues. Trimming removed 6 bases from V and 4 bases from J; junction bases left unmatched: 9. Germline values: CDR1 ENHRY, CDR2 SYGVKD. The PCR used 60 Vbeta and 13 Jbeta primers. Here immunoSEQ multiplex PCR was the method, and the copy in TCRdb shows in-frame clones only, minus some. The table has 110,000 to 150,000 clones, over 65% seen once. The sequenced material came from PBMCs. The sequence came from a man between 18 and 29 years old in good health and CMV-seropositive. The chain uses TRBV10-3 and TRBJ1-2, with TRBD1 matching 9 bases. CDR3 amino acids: CAIRDLQGASYGYTF. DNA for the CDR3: TGTGCCATCAGGGACCTACAGGGGGCGAGCTATGGCTACACCTTC.